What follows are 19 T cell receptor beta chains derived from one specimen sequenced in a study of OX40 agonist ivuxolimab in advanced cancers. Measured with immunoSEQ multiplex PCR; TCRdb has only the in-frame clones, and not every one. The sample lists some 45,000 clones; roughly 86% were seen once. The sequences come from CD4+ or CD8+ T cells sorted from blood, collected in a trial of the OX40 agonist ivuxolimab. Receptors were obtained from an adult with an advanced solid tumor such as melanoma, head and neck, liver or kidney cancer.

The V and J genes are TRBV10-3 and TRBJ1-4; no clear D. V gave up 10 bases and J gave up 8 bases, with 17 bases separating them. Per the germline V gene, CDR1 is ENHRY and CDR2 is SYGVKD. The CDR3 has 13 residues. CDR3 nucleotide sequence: TGTGCCACCCTTGCGCGGATGGGGGAAAAACTGTTTTTT. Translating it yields CATLARMGEKLFF.

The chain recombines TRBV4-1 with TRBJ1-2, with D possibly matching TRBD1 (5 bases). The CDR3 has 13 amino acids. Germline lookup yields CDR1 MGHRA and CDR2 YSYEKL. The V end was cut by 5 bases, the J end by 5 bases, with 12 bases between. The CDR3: CASSGIGGYGYTF. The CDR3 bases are TGCGCCAGCAGCGGAATCGGGGGGTATGGCTACACCTTC.

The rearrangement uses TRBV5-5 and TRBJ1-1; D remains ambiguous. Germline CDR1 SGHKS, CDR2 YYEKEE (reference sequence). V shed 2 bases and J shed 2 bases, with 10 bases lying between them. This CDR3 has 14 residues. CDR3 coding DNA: TGTGCCAGCAGCTTAGGTGGATTTAACACTGAAGCTTTCTTT. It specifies CASSLGGFNTEAFF.

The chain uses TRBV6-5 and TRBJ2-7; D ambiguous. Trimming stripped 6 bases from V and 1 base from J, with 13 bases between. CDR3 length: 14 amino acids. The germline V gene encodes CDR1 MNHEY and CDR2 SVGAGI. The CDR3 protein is CASSRSLGSYEQYF. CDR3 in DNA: TGTGCCAGCAGCAGAAGCCTAGGGTCCTACGAGCAGTACTTC.

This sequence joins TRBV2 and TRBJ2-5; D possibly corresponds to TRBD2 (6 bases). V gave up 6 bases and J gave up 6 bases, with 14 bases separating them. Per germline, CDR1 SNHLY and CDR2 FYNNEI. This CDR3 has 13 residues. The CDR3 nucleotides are TGTGCCAGCAGGCTAGCGCTTGCGAAGACCCAGTACTTC. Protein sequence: CASRLALAKTQYF.

As DNA, the CDR3 is TGTGCCAGCAGCTTAAGGGACACCGGGGAGCTGTTTTTT. This encodes CASSLRDTGELFF. This chain links TRBV7-4 with TRBJ2-2; no definite D call. Trimming stripped 2 bases from V and 3 bases from J, with 4 bases between. Germline V gene lookup returns CDR1 SGHVT and CDR2 SQSDAQ. The CDR3 runs 13 residues.

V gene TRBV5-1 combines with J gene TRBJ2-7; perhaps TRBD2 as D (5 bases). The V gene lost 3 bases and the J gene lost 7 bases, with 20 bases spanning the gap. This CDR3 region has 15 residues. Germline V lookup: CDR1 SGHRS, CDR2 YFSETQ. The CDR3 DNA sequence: TGCGCCAGCAGCTCTCTAGGCCCCCACGCGGGTGAGCAGTACTTC. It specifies CASSSLGPHAGEQYF. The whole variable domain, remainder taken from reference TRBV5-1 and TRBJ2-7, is KAGVTQTPRYLIKTRGQQVTLSCSPISGHRSVSWYQQTPGQGLQFLFEYFSETQRNKGNFPGRFSGRQFSNSRSEMNVSTLELGDSALYLCASSSLGPHAGEQYFGPGTRLTVT.

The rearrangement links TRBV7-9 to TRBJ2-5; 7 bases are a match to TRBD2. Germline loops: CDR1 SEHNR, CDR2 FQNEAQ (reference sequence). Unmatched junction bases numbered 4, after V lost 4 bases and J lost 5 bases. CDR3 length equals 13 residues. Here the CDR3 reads CASSSNGGETQYF. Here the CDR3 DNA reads TGTGCCAGCAGCTCCAACGGGGGGGAGACCCAGTACTTC.

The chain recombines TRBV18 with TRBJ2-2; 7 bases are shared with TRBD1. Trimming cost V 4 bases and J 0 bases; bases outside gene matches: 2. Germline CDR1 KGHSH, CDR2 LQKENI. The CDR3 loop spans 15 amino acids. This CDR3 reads CASSLGTANTGELFF. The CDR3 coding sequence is TGTGCCAGCTCACTCGGGACAGCGAACACCGGGGAGCTGTTTTTT. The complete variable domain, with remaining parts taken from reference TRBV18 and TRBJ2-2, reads NAGVMQNPRHLVRRRGQEARLRCSPMKGHSHVYWYRQLPEEGLKFMVYLQKENIIDESGMPKERFSAEFPKEGPSILRIQQVVRGDSAAYFCASSLGTANTGELFFGEGSRLTVL.

The CDR3 loop reads CASSEAGTARNQPQHF. CDR3 in DNA: TGTGCCAGCAGTGAAGCAGGGACAGCGAGGAATCAGCCCCAGCATTTT. V and J are TRBV6-1 and TRBJ1-5; the match to TRBD1 covers 7 bases. The trim removed 0 bases at V and 4 bases at J, leaving 6 bases unmatched. The CDR3 contains 16 residues. Germline V gene sequence: CDR1 MNHNS, CDR2 SASEGT.

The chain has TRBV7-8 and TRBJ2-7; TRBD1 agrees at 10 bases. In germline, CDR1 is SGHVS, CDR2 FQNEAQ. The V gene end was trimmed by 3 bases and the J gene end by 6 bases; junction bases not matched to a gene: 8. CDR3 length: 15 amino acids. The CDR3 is CASSLGGQGVREQYF. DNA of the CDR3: TGTGCCAGCAGCTTGGGAGGACAGGGGGTCCGCGAGCAGTACTTC.

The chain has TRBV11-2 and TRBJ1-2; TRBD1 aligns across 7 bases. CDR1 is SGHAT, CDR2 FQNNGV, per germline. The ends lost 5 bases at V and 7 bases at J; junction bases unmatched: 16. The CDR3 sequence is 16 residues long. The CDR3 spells CASSLNPLQGSGGYTF. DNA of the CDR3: TGTGCCAGCAGCCTTAACCCCTTACAGGGGAGCGGTGGCTACACCTTC.

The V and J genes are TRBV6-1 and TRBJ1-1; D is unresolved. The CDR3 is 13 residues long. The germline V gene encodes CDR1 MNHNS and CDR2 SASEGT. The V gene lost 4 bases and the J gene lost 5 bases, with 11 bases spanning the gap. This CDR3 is CASSGRWVTEAFF. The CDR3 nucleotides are TGTGCCAGCAGTGGGAGGTGGGTTACTGAAGCTTTCTTT.

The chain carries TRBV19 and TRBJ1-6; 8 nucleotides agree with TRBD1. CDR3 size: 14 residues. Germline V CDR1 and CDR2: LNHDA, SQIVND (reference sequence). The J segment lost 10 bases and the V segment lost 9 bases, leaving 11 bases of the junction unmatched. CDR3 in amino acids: CASSNRDRNSPLHF. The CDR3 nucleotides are TGTGCCAGCTCAAACCGGGACAGGAACTCACCCCTCCACTTT.

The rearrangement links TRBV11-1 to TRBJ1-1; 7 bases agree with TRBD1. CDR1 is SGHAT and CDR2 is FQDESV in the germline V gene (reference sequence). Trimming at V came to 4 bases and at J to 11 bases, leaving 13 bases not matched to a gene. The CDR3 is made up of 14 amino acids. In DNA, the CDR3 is TGTGCCAGCAGCTCAGCCGACAGGGTGTCGGAGGCTTTCTTT. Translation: CASSSADRVSEAFF.

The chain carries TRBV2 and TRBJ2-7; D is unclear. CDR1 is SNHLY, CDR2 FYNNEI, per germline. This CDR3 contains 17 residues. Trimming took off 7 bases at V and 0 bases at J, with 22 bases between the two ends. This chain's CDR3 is CASTLPLHTPGSYEQYF. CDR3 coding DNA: TGTGCCAGCACCCTCCCCCTCCATACTCCAGGCTCCTACGAGCAGTACTTC.

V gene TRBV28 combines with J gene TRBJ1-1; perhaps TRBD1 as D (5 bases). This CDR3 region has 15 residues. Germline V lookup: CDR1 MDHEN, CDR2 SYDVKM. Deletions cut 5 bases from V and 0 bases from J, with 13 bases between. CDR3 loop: CASSRTFQMNTEAFF. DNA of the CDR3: TGTGCCAGCAGTCGGACATTTCAGATGAACACTGAAGCTTTCTTT.

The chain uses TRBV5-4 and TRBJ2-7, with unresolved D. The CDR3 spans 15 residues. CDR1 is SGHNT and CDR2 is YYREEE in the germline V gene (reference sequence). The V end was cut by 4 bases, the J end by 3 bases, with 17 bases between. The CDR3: CASSQDSGPYYEQYF. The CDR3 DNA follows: TGTGCCAGCAGCCAAGACTCCGGTCCCTACTACGAGCAGTACTTC.

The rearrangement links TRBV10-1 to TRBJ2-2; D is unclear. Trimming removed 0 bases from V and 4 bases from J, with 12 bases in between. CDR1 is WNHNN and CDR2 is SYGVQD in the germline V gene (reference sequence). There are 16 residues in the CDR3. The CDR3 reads CASSESLGKGTGELFF. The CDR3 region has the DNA TGCGCCAGCAGTGAGTCTCTGGGGAAGGGCACCGGGGAGCTGTTTTTT.